The 18 T cell receptor beta chains reported below all come from one sample, sequenced in a study of blood T cell repertoires in COVID-19. Method: immunoSEQ multiplex PCR; TCRdb's copy keeps in-frame clones and lacks some. The sample includes around 140,000 clones, roughly 80% of them seen just once. Sequencing input: peripheral blood. The receptors originated from a man aged 65-85 years who had recovered from COVID-19.

The chain carries TRBV6-5 and TRBJ1-3; D ambiguous. V gave up 2 bases and J gave up 0 bases, with 8 bases separating them. CDR3 length equals 15 residues. CDR1 and CDR2 from the germline V gene are MNHEY and SVGAGI. The CDR3 protein is CASSYQADSGNTIYF. The CDR3 coding sequence is TGTGCCAGCAGTTACCAGGCCGACTCTGGAAACACCATATATTTT.

V usage is TRBV25-1 and J usage is TRBJ1-1, with D tentatively TRBD1 (6 bases). The CDR3 length is 15 residues. The germline gives CDR1 MGHDK, CDR2 SYGVNS. Trimming shortened V by 4 bases and J by 1 base, and 13 bases separated the two germline ends. The CDR3 here is CASSGPGHQNTEAFF. CDR3 in DNA: TGTGCCAGCAGTGGACCGGGACACCAGAACACTGAAGCTTTCTTT.

The count of this clone is one. The rearrangement links TRBV19 to TRBJ2-6; D might be TRBD1 (6 bases). V was pared by 3 bases and J by 0 bases, with 15 bases between. The CDR3 totals 18 residues. Germline values: CDR1 LNHDA, CDR2 SQIVND (reference sequence). The CDR3 DNA reads as TGTGCCAGTAGTATGACAGGTGCGAACCCCTCTGGGGCCAACGTCCTGACTTTC. Protein product: CASSMTGANPSGANVLTF.

J is TRBJ2-1 and V is TRBV2; TRBD2 might be the D (5 bases). Germline lookup yields CDR1 SNHLY and CDR2 FYNNEI. Trimming stripped 3 bases from V and 4 bases from J, with 7 bases between. This CDR3 has 13 residues. CDR3 residues: CASSDGKYNEQFF. The CDR3, as DNA: TGTGCCAGCAGTGACGGGAAATACAATGAGCAGTTCTTC.

This clone was picked up a small number of times. The J gene is TRBJ2-1, the V gene TRBV5-1; 10 nucleotides match TRBD2. The CDR3 covers 15 residues. V dropped 6 bases and J dropped 2; count of bases not matched to a gene: 5. CDR1 SGHRS and CDR2 YFSETQ come from the germline V gene. This CDR3 is CASNLAGVTYNEQFF. CDR3 sequence (DNA): TGCGCCAGCAACCTAGCGGGAGTTACCTACAATGAGCAGTTCTTC.

J is TRBJ1-5 and V is TRBV7-2, with D perhaps TRBD1 (5 bases). Between the trimmed V and J ends, which lost 2 bases and 3 bases, there was a span of 8 bases. The CDR3 runs to 14 residues. CDR1 and CDR2 (germline): SGHTA, FQGNSA. The CDR3 sequence is CASSLPGLNQPQHF. DNA of the CDR3: TGTGCCAGCAGCTTACCGGGACTCAATCAGCCCCAGCATTTT.

The J gene is TRBJ2-4, the V gene TRBV5-8, with TRBD1 matching over 8 bases. The CDR3 loop spans 15 amino acids. V shed 0 bases and J 6 bases; nucleotides not matched to a gene: 5. Germline V gives CDR1 SGHTS, CDR2 YDEGEE. The CDR3, as DNA: TGTGCCAGCAGCTTGGGACAGGGGTTAGGAAACATTCAGTACTTC. Its protein is CASSLGQGLGNIQYF. The full variable domain, its missing parts supplied by reference TRBV5-8 and TRBJ2-4, is EAGVTQSPTHLIKTRGQQATLRCSPISGHTSVYWYQQALGLGLQFLLWYDEGEERNRGNFPPRFSGRQFPNYSSELNVNALELEDSALYLCASSLGQGLGNIQYFGAGTRLSVL.

V and J are TRBV19 and TRBJ1-2; TRBD1 might be the D (5 bases). The length of the CDR3 is 13 residues. Germline V CDR1 and CDR2: LNHDA, SQIVND (reference sequence). V was cut by 3 bases and J by 7 bases, with 12 bases left in between. The CDR3 DNA reads as TGTGCCAGTAGTATTATGACAGTGGCTGGCTACACCTTC. Translating it yields CASSIMTVAGYTF.

The CDR3 spells CASSASGIPQAQYF. The DNA for the CDR3 is TGTGCCAGCAGCGCTAGCGGGATCCCACAGGCCCAGTACTTC. The rearrangement uses TRBV9 and TRBJ2-5, with 9 bases aligning to TRBD2. J gave up 9 bases and V 3 bases, and 9 bases lay outside the gene matches. The CDR3 spans 14 residues. CDR1 and CDR2 (germline): SGDLS, YYNGEE.

This rearrangement joins TRBV5-4 to TRBJ2-2; 8 nucleotides agree with TRBD2. V was clipped by 7 bases and J by 6 bases; unmatched bases: 5. From germline, CDR1 is SGHNT and CDR2 YYREEE (reference sequence). The CDR3 loop spans 13 amino acids. The CDR3 here is CASAAGVSGELFF. DNA for the CDR3: TGTGCCAGCGCAGCGGGAGTATCCGGGGAGCTGTTTTTT.

The rearrangement uses TRBV19 and TRBJ2-2; weak D call: TRBD1 (6 bases). Trimming cost V 8 bases and J 3 bases, with 16 bases left between them. Germline CDR1 is LNHDA and CDR2 is SQIVND (reference sequence). There are 15 residues in the CDR3. This CDR3 reads CASGRTGFDTGELFF. For the CDR3, the DNA is TGTGCCAGTGGACGAACAGGGTTCGACACCGGGGAGCTGTTTTTT.

This clone appeared once. This chain links TRBV20-1 with TRBJ2-7; TRBD2 might be the D (5 bases). Germline CDR1 is DFQATT and CDR2 is SNEGSKA (reference sequence). V was pared by 1 base and J by 4 bases, with 5 bases between. The CDR3 runs to 11 residues. CDR3 in DNA: TGCAGTGCTAGAGGGACTTACGAGCAGTACTTC. This encodes CSARGTYEQYF.

This chain links TRBV6-5 with TRBJ2-3; 7 nucleotides align to TRBD2. Germline CDR1 is MNHEY and CDR2 is SVGAGI. V shed 0 bases and J 0 bases; nucleotides not matched to a gene: 3. The CDR3 runs 16 residues. The CDR3 loop reads CASSYSSSGSTDTQYF. The CDR3 nucleotides are TGTGCCAGCAGTTACTCGTCTAGCGGAAGCACAGATACGCAGTATTTT.

The chain links TRBV7-8 to TRBJ1-1; TRBD1 might be the D (6 bases). The CDR3 extends over 13 amino acids. Trimming took 5 bases from V and 0 from J, leaving 7 bases between them. Germline CDR1 and CDR2: SGHVS and FQNEAQ. In DNA, the CDR3 is TGTGCCAGCAGCCGGACAGTGAACACTGAAGCTTTCTTT. This sequence encodes CASSRTVNTEAFF.

In its sample, this clone was seen once. V and J are TRBV5-1 and TRBJ2-1; 10 nucleotides match TRBD2. This CDR3 is 17 amino acids long. V lost 7 bases and J lost 4; bases outside the gene matches: 14. CDR1 is SGHRS and CDR2 is YFSETQ in the germline V gene. The CDR3 sequence is CASAPTKAGGPYNEQFF. The CDR3 DNA sequence: TGCGCCAGCGCTCCGACTAAAGCGGGAGGGCCGTACAATGAGCAGTTCTTC.

The chain uses TRBV2 and TRBJ1-2; TRBD1 matches 10 bases. Per germline, CDR1 SNHLY and CDR2 FYNNEI. The CDR3 loop spans 14 amino acids. The J segment lost 4 bases and the V segment lost 1 base, leaving 0 bases of the junction unmatched. The CDR3 nucleotides read TGTGCCAGCAGTGAAGGACAGGGGGCCTATGGCTACACCTTC. As protein: CASSEGQGAYGYTF.

The chain uses TRBV2 and TRBJ2-5; the match to TRBD2 covers 10 bases. J lost 5 bases, V lost 6 bases, and 12 bases had no gene match. Germline CDR1 and CDR2: SNHLY and FYNNEI. The CDR3 runs to 16 residues. The DNA for the CDR3 is TGTGCCAGCAGCGGGGGGACTAGCGTACTTGGGGAGACCCAGTACTTC. Protein product: CASSGGTSVLGETQYF. Full variable domain (missing parts from reference TRBV2 and TRBJ2-5): EPEVTQTPSHQVTQMGQEVILRCVPISNHLYFYWYRQILGQKVEFLVSFYNNEISEKSEIFDDQFSVERPDGSNFTLKIRSTKLEDSAMYFCASSGGTSVLGETQYFGPGTRLLVL.

The chain combines TRBV19 with TRBJ2-5; TRBD2 is a possible D gene (6 bases). The germline V gene has CDR1 LNHDA and CDR2 SQIVND (reference sequence). The V gene lost 5 bases and the J gene lost 5 bases, with 18 bases spanning the gap. This CDR3 has 15 residues. This CDR3 reads CASSSPSSRGETQYF. For the CDR3, the DNA is TGTGCCAGTAGTTCCCCCTCATCACGGGGGGAGACCCAGTACTTC.